Each of the 3 T cell receptor beta chains below was sequenced from the same sample in a study of beta chain features in type 1 diabetes. Since all of the isolated RNA was reverse transcribed, expressed TCRB transcripts were what got sequenced. Here immunoSEQ multiplex PCR was the method, and the copy in TCRdb shows in-frame clones only, minus some. The sample shows around 400,000 clones, approximately 12% of them seen only once. Sequenced: naive CD4+ T cells from blood. The receptors derive from a man younger than 30 in good health.

This rearrangement joins TRBV5-1 to TRBJ2-7; possible D gene TRBD2, 6 bases. V was trimmed by 0 bases and J by 3 bases, leaving 13 bases between them. Germline-derived CDR1 and CDR2 are SGHRS and YFSETQ. The CDR3 is 15 amino acids. CDR3 nucleotide sequence: TGCGCCAGCAGCTTGGCCCCTGGGAGGAGCTACGAGCAGTACTTC. Amino acids: CASSLAPGRSYEQYF.

V gene TRBV28 combines with J gene TRBJ1-5, with a possible D match to TRBD1 (6 bases). Germline V gene lookup returns CDR1 MDHEN and CDR2 SYDVKM. The CDR3 has 15 amino acids. The ends were cut back, 3 bases at V and 1 base at J, with 10 bases in the middle. The CDR3 coding sequence is TGTGCCAGCAGTTTCGGGGGGCCAAGCAATCAGCCCCAGCATTTT. Its translation is CASSFGGPSNQPQHF.

This clone was detected only a few times. J is TRBJ1-4 and V is TRBV5-4, with no clear D. The V gene's germline CDR1 is SGHNT and CDR2 YYREEE (reference sequence). This CDR3 is built from 15 residues. V lost 4 bases and J lost 0, with 10 bases in between. The CDR3 DNA follows: TGTGCCAGCAGCCCCAGCGTTGCAACTAATGAAAAACTGTTTTTT. It translates to CASSPSVATNEKLFF.